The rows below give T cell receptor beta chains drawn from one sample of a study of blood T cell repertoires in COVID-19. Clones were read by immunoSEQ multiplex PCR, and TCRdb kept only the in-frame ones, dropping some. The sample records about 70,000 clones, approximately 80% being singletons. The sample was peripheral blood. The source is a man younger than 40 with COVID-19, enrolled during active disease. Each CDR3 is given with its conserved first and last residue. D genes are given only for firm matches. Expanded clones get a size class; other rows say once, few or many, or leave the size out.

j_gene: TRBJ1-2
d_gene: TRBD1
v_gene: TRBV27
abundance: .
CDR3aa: CASSTTGGGGYTF
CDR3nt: TGTGCCAGCAGTACCACAGGGGGCGGAGGCTACACCTTC

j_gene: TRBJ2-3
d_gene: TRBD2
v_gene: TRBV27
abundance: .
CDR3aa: CASKRGSGRAGEDTQYF
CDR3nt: TGTGCCAGCAAGCGTGGTAGCGGGAGGGCGGGAGAAGATACGCAGTATTTT

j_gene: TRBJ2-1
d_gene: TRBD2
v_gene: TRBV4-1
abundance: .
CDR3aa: CASSQGSRLAGVEQFF
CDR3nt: TGCGCCAGCAGCCAAGGTTCACGACTAGCGGGAGTTGAGCAGTTCTTC

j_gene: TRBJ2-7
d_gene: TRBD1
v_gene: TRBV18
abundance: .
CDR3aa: CASSPQPDRVEQYF
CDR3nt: TGTGCCAGCTCACCACAACCGGACAGGGTCGAGCAGTACTTC

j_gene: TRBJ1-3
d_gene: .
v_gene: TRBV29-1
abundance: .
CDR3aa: CSVDREGAGNTIYF
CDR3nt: TGCAGCGTTGACCGAGAGGGGGCTGGAAACACCATATATTTT

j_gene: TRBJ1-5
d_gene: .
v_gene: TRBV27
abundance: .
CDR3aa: CASRTNSRGRTQPQHF
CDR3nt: TGTGCCAGCAGGACGAATAGCAGGGGAAGGACGCAGCCCCAGCATTTT

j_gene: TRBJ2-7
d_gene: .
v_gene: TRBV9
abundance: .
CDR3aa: CASSQRGTSYEQYF
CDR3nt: TGTGCCAGCAGCCAACGGGGGACTTCCTACGAGCAGTACTTC

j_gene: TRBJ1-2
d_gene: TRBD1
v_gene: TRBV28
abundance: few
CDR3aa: CASRLEGQQFLYGYTF
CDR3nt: TGTGCCAGCCGGCTGGAGGGACAGCAATTTCTCTATGGCTACACCTTC

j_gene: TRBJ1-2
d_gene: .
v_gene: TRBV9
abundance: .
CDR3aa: CASSPRQEMGYGYTF
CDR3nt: TGTGCCAGCAGCCCGCGACAGGAAATGGGCTATGGCTACACCTTC

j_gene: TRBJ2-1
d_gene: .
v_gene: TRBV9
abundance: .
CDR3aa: CASSATGTRPGDEQFF
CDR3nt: TGTGCCAGCAGCGCCACCGGGACGAGACCGGGGGATGAGCAGTTCTTC

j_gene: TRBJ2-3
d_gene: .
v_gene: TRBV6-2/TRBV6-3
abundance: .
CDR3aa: CASSYSSLTAATGTDTQYF
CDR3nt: TGTGCCAGCAGTTACAGTAGCCTCACGGCTGCCACTGGAACAGATACGCAGTATTTT

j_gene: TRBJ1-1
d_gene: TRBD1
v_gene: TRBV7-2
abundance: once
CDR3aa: CASSPRGRGDTEAFF
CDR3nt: TGTGCCAGCAGCCCCAGGGGGCGAGGGGACACTGAAGCTTTCTTT

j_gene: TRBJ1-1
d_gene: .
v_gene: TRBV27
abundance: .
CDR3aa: CASSLAYRGNTEAFF
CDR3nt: TGTGCCAGCAGTTTAGCCTACCGGGGGAACACTGAAGCTTTCTTT

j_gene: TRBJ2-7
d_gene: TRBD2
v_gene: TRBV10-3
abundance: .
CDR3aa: CAISDPGLAGGKSVEQYF
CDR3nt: TGTGCCATCAGTGACCCGGGACTAGCGGGAGGGAAATCGGTCGAGCAGTACTTC

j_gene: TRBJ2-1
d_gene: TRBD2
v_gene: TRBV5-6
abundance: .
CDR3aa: CASSLAGTNYNEQFF
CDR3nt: TGTGCCAGCAGCTTGGCCGGGACTAATTACAATGAGCAGTTCTTC

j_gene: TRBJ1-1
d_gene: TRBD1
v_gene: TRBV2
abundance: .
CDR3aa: CASTTGRYTEAFF
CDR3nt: TGTGCCAGCACGACAGGGAGGTACACTGAAGCTTTCTTT

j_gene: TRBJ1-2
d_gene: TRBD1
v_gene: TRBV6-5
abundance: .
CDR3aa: CASRPGGGIYGYTF
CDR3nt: TGTGCCAGCAGACCAGGGGGCGGAATCTATGGCTACACCTTC

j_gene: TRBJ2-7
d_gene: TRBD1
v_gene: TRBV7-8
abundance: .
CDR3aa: CASSRGQTYEQYF
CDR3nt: TGTGCCAGCAGCCGGGGACAGACCTACGAGCAGTACTTC

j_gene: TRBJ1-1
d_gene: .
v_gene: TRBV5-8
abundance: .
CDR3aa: CASSLGTVNTEAFF
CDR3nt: TGTGCCAGCAGCTTGGGTACAGTAAACACTGAAGCTTTCTTT

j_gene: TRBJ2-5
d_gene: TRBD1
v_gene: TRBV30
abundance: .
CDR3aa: CAWSVIGPGGSSETQYF
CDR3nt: TGTGCCTGGAGTGTAATAGGTCCAGGGGGCTCTTCAGAGACCCAGTACTTC

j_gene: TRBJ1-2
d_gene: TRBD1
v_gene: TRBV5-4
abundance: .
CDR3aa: CASSPDRGSFGGYTF
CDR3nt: TGTGCCAGCAGCCCGGACAGGGGGTCTTTCGGTGGCTACACCTTC

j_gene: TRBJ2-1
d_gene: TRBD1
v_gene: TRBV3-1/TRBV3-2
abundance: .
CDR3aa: CASSQGDSTEQFF
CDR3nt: TGTGCCAGCAGCCAAGGGGACAGCACCGAGCAGTTCTTC

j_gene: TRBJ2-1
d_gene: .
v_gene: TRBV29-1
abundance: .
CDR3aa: CSVVRAGSSYNEQFF
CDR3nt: TGCAGCGTGGTGAGAGCGGGTAGCTCCTACAATGAGCAGTTCTTC

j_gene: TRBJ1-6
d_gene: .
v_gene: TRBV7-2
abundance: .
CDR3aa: CASSLDGSSYNSPLHF
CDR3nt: TGTGCCAGCAGCTTAGACGGGAGCTCCTATAATTCACCCCTCCACTTT

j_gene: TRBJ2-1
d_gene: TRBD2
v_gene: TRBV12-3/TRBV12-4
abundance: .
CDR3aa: CATGGRPGVEQFF
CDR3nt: TGTGCCACCGGGGGGAGGCCCGGAGTGGAGCAGTTCTTC

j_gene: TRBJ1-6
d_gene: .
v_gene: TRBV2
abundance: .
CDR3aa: CASSAGGTRDSPLHF
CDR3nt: TGTGCCAGCAGTGCGGGGGGGACTCGGGATTCACCCCTCCACTTT

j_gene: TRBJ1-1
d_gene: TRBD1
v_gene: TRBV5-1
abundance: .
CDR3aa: CASSSGQVGF
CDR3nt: TGCGCCAGCAGCTCCGGACAGGTTGGCTTT